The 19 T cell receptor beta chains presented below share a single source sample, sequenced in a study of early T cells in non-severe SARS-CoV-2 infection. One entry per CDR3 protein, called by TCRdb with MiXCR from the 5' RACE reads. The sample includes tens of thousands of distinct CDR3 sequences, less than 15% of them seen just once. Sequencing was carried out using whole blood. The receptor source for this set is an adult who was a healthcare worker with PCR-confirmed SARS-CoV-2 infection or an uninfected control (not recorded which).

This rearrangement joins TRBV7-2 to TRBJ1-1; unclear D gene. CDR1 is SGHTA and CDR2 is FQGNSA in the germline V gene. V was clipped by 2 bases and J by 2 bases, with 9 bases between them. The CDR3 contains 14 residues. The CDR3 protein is CASSLQPSNTEAFF. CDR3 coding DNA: TGTGCCAGCAGCTTACAGCCCTCCAACACTGAAGCTTTCTTT.

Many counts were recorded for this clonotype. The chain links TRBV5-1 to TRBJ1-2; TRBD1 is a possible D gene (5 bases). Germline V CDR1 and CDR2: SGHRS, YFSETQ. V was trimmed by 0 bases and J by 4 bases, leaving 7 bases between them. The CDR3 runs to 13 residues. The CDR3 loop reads CASSLEQGYGYTF. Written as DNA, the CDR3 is TGCGCCAGCAGCTTGGAGCAGGGCTATGGCTACACCTTC. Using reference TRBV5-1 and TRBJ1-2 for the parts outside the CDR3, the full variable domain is KAGVTQTPRYLIKTRGQQVTLSCSPISGHRSVSWYQQTPGQGLQFLFEYFSETQRNKGNFPGRFSGRQFSNSRSEMNVSTLELGDSALYLCASSLEQGYGYTFGSGTRLTVV.

The CDR3 sequence: CATELGPGAGTYEQYF. DNA for the CDR3: TGTGCCACTGAACTCGGGCCGGGAGCGGGGACCTACGAGCAGTACTTC. The chain uses TRBV28 and TRBJ2-7; 7 bases are a match to TRBD2. The CDR3 extends over 16 amino acids. Germline assignment: CDR1 MDHEN and CDR2 SYDVKM. Trimming at V came to 10 bases and at J to 2 bases, leaving 17 bases not matched to a gene.

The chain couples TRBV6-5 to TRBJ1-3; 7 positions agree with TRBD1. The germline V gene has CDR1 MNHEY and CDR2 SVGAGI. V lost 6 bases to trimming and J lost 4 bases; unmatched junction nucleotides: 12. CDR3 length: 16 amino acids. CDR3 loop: CASRPNRGGGGNTIYF. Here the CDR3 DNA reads TGTGCCAGCAGACCGAACAGGGGTGGAGGGGGAAACACCATATATTTT.

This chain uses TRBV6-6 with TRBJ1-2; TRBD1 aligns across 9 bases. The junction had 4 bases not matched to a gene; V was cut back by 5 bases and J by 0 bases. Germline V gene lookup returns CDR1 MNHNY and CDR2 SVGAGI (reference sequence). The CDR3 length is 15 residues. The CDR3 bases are TGTGCCAGCAGTGGCAGACAGGGGGCTAACTATGGCTACACCTTC. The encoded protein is CASSGRQGANYGYTF.

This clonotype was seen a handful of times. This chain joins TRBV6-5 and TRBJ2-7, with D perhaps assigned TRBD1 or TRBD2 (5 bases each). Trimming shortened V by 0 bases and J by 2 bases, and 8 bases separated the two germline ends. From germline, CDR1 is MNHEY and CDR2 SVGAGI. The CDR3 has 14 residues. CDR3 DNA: TGTGCCAGCAGTTACTCTGGGGGAACCTACGAGCAGTACTTC. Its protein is CASSYSGGTYEQYF.

DNA of the CDR3: TGTGCCAGCACCTTGGGAGGGGCTGGAAACACCATATATTTT. Protein: CASTLGGAGNTIYF. The chain employs TRBV6-5 and TRBJ1-3; D may be TRBD1 (5 bases). The CDR3 has 14 residues. Germline loops: CDR1 MNHEY, CDR2 SVGAGI. Trimming removed 7 bases from V and 2 bases from J, with 12 bases in between.

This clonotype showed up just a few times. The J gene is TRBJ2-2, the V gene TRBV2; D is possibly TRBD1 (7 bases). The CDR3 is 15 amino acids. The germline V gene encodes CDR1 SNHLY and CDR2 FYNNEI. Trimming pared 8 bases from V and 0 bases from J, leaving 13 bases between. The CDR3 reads CASYRGTANTGELFF. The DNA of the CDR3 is TGTGCCAGCTACCGGGGGACAGCGAACACCGGGGAGCTGTTTTTT.

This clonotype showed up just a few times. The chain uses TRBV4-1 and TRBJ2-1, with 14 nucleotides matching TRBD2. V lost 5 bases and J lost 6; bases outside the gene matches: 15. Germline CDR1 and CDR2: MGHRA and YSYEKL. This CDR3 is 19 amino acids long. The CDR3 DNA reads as TGCGCCAGCAGCTTATTGACTAGCGGGAGGGCTCACACGGTCAATGAGCAGTTCTTC. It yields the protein CASSLLTSGRAHTVNEQFF.

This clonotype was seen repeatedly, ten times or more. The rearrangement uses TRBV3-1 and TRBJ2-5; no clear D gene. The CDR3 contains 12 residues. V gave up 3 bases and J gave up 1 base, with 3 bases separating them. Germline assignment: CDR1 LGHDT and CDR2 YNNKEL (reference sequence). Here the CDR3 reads CASSQFQETQYF. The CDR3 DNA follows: TGTGCCAGCAGCCAGTTCCAAGAGACCCAGTACTTC.

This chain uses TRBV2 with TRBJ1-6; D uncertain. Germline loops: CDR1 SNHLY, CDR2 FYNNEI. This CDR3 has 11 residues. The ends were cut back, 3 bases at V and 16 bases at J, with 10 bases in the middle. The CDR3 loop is CASSDAGTLHF. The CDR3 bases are TGTGCCAGCAGTGACGCGGGAACTCTCCACTTT.

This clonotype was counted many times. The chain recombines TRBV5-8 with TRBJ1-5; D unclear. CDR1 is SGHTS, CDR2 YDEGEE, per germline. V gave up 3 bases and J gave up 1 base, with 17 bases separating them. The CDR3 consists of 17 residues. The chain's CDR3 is CASSSPWDLMSNQPQHF. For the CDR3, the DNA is TGTGCCAGCAGCTCCCCCTGGGATCTAATGAGCAATCAGCCCCAGCATTTT.

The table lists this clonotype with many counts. The CDR3 bases are TGCAGCGTTGGGGACAGCTCTGAAGCTTTCTTT. Amino acids: CSVGDSSEAFF. The genes are TRBV29-1 and TRBJ1-1, with 7 bases matching TRBD1. CDR1 SQVTM and CDR2 ANQGSEA come from the germline V gene. The CDR3 is 11 residues long. The V gene end was trimmed by 4 bases and the J gene end by 6 bases; junction bases not matched to a gene: 2.

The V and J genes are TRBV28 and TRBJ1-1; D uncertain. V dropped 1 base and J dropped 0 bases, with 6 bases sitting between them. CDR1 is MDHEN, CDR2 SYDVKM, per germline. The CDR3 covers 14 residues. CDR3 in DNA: TGTGCCAGCAGTTTATCTGATTTGAACACTGAAGCTTTCTTT. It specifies CASSLSDLNTEAFF.

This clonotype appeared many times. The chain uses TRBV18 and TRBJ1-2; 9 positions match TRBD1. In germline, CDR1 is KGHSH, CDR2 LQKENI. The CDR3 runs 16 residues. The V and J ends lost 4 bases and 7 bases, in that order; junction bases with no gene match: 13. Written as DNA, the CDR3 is TGTGCCAGCTCACTTAGACAACCGGGACAGGGTACTGGCTACACCTTC. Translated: CASSLRQPGQGTGYTF.

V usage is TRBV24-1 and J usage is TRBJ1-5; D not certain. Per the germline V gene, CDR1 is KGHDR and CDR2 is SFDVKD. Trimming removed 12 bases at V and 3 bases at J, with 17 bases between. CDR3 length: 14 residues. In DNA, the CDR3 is TGTGCCGCCCTCCGGTGGCAGAACAATCAGCCCCAGCATTTT. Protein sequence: CAALRWQNNQPQHF.

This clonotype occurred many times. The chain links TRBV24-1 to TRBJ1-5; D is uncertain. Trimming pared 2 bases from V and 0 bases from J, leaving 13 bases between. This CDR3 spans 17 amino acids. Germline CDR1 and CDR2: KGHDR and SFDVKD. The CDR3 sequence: CATSDSVSPYSNQPQHF. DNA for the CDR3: TGTGCCACCAGTGATTCGGTCAGCCCCTATAGCAATCAGCCCCAGCATTTT.

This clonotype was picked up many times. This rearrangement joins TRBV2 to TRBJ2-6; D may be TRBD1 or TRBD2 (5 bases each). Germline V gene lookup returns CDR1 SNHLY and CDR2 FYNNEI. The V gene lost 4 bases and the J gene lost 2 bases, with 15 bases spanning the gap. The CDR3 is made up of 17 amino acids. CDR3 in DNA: TGTGCCAGCAGTGGGTTCTTTCGGGGCACTGGGGCCAACGTCCTGACTTTC. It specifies CASSGFFRGTGANVLTF.

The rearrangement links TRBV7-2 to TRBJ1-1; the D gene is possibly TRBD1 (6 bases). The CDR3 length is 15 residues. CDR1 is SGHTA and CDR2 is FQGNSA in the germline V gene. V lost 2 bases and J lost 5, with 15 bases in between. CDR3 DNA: TGTGCCAGCAGCTTACAAACAGGGATAGGAACTGAAGCTTTCTTT. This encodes CASSLQTGIGTEAFF.